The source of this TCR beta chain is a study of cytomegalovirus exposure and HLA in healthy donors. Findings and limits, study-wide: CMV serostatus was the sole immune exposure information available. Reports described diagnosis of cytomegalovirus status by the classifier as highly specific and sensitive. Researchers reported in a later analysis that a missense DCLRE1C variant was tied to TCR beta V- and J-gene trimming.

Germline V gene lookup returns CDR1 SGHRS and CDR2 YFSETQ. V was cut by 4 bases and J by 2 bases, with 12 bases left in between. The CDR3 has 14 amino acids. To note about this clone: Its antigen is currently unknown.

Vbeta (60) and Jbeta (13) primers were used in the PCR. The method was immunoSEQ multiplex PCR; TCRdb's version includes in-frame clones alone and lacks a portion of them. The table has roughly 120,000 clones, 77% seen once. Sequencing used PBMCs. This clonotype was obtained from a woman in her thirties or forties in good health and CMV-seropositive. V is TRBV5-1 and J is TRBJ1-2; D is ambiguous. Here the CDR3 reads CASSTSGENYGYTF. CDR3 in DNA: TGCGCCAGCAGCACCTCCGGGGAGAACTATGGCTACACCTTC.